This TCR beta chain was recorded in a study of spatial heterogeneity in lung cancer. Indicated time point: sample taken at primary tumor resection. Whole RNA from tumor, nontumor lung or frozen PBMC was sequenced unsorted. Via MiXCR, TCRdb re-called the 5' RACE reads, giving one row per CDR3 protein. This table has approximately 18,000 distinct CDR3 sequences, 5.8% appearing once. Findings and limits, study-wide: Tracking of tumor mutation counts was seen in expanded intratumoral alpha and beta TCR counts.

Points on this clonotype: Its antigen is undetermined. Because this beta chain is a stray read in a library intended to capture alpha chains, its abundance should not be given much weight.

The specimen comprised lung tumor tissue, sampled at surgery. This receptor was obtained from a female donor with early-stage non-small cell lung cancer.

CDR3 bases: TGTGCCAGCAGCTTAGTAGGGAACTACGAGCAGTACTTC. Amino acid sequence: CASSLVGNYEQYF. The V call is TRBV11-1, the J call TRBJ2-7, with D uncertain. The V and J ends lost 1 base and 3 bases respectively, with 7 bases between them. CDR3 size: 13 residues. The germline CDR1 and CDR2 sequences are SGHAT and FQDESV (reference sequence). Looking up the rest from reference TRBV11-1 and TRBJ2-7 gives the full variable domain: EAEVAQSPRYKITEKSQAVAFWCDPISGHATLYWYRQILGQGPELLVQFQDESVVDDSQLPKDRFSAERLKGVDSTLKIQPAELGDSAMYLCASSLVGNYEQYFGPGTRLTVT.